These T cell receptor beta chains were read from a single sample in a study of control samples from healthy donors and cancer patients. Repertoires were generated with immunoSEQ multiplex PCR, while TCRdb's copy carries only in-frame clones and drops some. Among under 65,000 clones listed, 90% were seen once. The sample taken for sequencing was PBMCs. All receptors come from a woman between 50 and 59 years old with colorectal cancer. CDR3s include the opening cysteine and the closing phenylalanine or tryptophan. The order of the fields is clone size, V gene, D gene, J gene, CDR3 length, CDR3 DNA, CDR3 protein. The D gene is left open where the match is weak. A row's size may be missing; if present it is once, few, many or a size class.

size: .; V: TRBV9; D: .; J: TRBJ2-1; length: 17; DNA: TGTGCCAGCAGCGGCGGTATTGGGGGGCCGGCCTACAATGAGCAGTTCTTC; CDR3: CASSGGIGGPAYNEQFF
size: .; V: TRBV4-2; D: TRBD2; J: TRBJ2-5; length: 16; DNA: TGTGCCAGCAGCCAGGGCGTGGCGGGAGACCAAGAGACCCAGTACTTC; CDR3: CASSQGVAGDQETQYF
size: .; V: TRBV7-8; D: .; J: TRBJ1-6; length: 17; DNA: TGTGCCAGCAGCTTAGCGACGTCCTGGGAGGGTTATTCACCCCTCCACTTT; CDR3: CASSLATSWEGYSPLHF
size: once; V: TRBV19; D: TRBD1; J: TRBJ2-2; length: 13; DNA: TGTGCCAGTACAGACAGGGCGCCCGGGGAGCTGTTTTTT; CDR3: CASTDRAPGELFF
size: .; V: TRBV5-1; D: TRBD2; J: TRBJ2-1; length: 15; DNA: TGCGCCAGCAGCACGGGGACTAGCGGATACAATGAGCAGTTCTTC; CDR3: CASSTGTSGYNEQFF
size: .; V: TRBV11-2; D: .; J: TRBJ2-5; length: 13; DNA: TGTGCCAGCCGGACCCCCCGGAGAGAGACCCAGTACTTC; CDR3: CASRTPRRETQYF
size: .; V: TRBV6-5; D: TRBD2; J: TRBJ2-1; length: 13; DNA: TGTGCCAGCCAGGGACTAGCGGGCAATGAGCAGTTCTTC; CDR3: CASQGLAGNEQFF
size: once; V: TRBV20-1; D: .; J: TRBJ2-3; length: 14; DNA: TGCAGTGCTAGTGCCCCTCCTAGCAGAGATACGCAGTATTTT; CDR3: CSASAPPSRDTQYF
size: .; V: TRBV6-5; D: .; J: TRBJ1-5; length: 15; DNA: TGTGCCAGTCTAGGTGGGCAGGGGATGAATCAGCCCCAGCATTTT; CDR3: CASLGGQGMNQPQHF
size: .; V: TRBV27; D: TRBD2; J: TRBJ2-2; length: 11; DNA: TGTGCCAGCCGGGGGGCCGGGGAGCTGTTTTTT; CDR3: CASRGAGELFF
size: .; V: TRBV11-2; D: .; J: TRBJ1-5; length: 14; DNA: TGTGCCAGCAGCTTAGCCGGGGGCTATCAGCCCCAGCATTTT; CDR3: CASSLAGGYQPQHF
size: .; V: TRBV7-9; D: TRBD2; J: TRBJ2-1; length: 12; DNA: TGTGCCAGCAGCTCAACTAGCGGGGAGCAGTTCTTC; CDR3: CASSSTSGEQFF
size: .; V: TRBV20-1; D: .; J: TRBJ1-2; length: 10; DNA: TGCAGTGCTGGGGACTATGGCTACACCTTC; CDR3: CSAGDYGYTF
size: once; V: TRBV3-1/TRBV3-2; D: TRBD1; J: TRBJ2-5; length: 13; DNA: TGTGCCAGCAGCCTAGAGGGGGCGGGGACCCAGTACTTC; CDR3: CASSLEGAGTQYF
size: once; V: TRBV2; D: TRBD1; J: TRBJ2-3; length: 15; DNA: TGTGCCAGCAGCGCGGACAGGGGGGTCACAGATACGCAGTATTTT; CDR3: CASSADRGVTDTQYF
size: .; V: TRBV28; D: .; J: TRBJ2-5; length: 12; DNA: TGTGCCAGCAACATAATGGGGGAGACCCAGTACTTC; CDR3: CASNIMGETQYF
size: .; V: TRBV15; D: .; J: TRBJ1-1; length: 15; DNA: TGTGCCACCAGCAGATATTATACAGGGAACACTGAAGCTTTCTTT; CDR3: CATSRYYTGNTEAFF
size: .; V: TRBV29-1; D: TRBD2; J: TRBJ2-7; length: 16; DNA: TGCAGCATTCCAGGGACTAGCGGGGGAGTAAACCACGAGCAGTACTTC; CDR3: CSIPGTSGGVNHEQYF
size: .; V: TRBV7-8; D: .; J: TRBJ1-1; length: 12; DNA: TGTGCCAGCAGCTTAGGCAGGCATGAAGCTTTCTTT; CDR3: CASSLGRHEAFF
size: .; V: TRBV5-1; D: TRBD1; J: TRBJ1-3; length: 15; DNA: TGCGCCAGCAGCTGGGACAGGGGAGGAGGAAACACCATATATTTT; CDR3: CASSWDRGGGNTIYF
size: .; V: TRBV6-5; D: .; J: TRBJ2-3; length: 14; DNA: TGTGCCAGCAGTTCCTCGTGGGGCACAGATACGCAGTATTTT; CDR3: CASSSSWGTDTQYF
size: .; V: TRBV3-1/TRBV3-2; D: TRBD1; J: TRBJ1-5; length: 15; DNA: TGTGCCAGCAGCCAGGGGACAGGGGGCCGTCAGCCCCAGCATTTT; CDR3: CASSQGTGGRQPQHF
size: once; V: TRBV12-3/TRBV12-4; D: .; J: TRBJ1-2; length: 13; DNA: TGTGCCAGCAGCTACAGGGATTTGTATGGCTACACCTTC; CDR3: CASSYRDLYGYTF
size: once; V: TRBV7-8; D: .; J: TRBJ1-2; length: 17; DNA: TGTGCCAGCAGCTTTAGGCATCCTGCGACATTTAACTATGGCTACACCTTC; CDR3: CASSFRHPATFNYGYTF
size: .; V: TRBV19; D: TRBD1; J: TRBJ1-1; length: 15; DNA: TGTGCCAGTAGTAGTGGGACAGCCTGGGTAGGTGAAGCTTTCTTT; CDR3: CASSSGTAWVGEAFF
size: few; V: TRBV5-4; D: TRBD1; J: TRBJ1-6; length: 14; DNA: TGTGCCAGCAGCACGGGACAGGGGGGTTCACCCCTCCACTTT; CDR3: CASSTGQGGSPLHF
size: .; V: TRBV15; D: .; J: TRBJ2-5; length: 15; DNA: TGTGCCACCAGGGATGGCGGGATGGGGGAAGAGACCCAGTACTTC; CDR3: CATRDGGMGEETQYF
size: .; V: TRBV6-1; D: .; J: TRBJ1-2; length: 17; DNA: TGTGCCAGCAGTGAGCCGGCCCTCGGACAGCTTGACTATGGCTACACCTTC; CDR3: CASSEPALGQLDYGYTF
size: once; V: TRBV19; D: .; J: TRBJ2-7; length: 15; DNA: TGTGCCAGTAAACCCAGGGCCATTGGCTCCTACGAGCAGTACTTC; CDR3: CASKPRAIGSYEQYF
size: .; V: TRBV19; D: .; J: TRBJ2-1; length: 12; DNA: TGTGCCAGTAGTTGGCGCAACAATGAGCAGTTCTTC; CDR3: CASSWRNNEQFF
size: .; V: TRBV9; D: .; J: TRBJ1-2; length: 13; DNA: TGTGCCAGCAGCGTAGAAGGGTATCGTGGCTACACCTTC; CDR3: CASSVEGYRGYTF
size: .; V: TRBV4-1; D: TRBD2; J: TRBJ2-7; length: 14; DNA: TGCGCCAGCAGCTGGACTAGCGGGAGTTACGAGCAGTACTTC; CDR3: CASSWTSGSYEQYF
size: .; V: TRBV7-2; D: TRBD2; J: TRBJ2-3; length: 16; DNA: TGTGCCAGCAGCTTTCCTAGCGGGGGTTACACAGATACGCAGTATTTT; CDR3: CASSFPSGGYTDTQYF